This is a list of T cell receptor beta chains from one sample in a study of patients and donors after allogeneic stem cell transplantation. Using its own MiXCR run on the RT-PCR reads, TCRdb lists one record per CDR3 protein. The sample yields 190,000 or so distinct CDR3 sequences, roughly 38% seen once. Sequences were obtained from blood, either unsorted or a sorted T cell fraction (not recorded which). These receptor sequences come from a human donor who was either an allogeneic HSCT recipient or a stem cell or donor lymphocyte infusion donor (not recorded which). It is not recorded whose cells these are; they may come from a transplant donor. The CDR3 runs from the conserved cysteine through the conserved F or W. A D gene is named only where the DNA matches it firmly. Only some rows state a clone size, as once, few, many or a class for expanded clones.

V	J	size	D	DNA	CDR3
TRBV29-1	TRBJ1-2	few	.	TGCAGCGTTGAAGTGGGGCTTGGCTACACCTTC	CSVEVGLGYTF
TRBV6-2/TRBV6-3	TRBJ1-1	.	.	TGTGCCACCCTAGGACATTTGAACACTGAAGCTTTCTTT	CATLGHLNTEAFF
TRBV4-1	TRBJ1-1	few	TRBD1	TGCGCCAGCAGCCACCGGGACAGGATATCCGAAGCTTTCTTT	CASSHRDRISEAFF
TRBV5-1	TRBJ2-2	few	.	TGCGCCAGCAGCTGGTCCCCCGAGTCAATCGGGGAGCTGTTTTTT	CASSWSPESIGELFF
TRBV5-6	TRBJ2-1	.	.	TGTGCCAGCAGCCGACTACTGAGCCAGATCTACAATGAGCAGTTCTTC	CASSRLLSQIYNEQFF
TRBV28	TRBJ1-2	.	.	TGTGCCAGCAGTTTAAGGGCTTCCTATGGCTACACCTTC	CASSLRASYGYTF
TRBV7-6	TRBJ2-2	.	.	TGTGCCAGCAGCTTACCCGAAGTGGGGACGGCGAACACCGGGGAGCTGTTTTTT	CASSLPEVGTANTGELFF
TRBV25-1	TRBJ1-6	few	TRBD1	TGTGCCAGCAGTAGACAGGGCATGGATTCACCCCTCCACTTT	CASSRQGMDSPLHF
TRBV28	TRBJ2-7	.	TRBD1	TGTGCCAGCAGCCTGTTGCTTGGACAGGGTGGCGAGCAGTACTTC	CASSLLLGQGGEQYF
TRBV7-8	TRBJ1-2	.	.	TGTGCCAGCAGCTTAGCGCTAGGGAATCGCGATGGCTACACCTTC	CASSLALGNRDGYTF
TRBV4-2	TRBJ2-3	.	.	TGTGCCAGCAGCCCCGGGCGCGAAACAGATACGCAGTATTTT	CASSPGRETDTQYF
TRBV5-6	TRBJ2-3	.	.	TGTGCCAGCAGACCGGGACTGAACGCAGATACGCAGTATTTT	CASRPGLNADTQYF
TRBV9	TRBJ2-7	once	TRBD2	TGTGCCAGCAGCGCCATAGCGGGGGGAATCGACGAGCAGTACTTC	CASSAIAGGIDEQYF
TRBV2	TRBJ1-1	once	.	TGTGCCAGCAGGCAAGAGGTGAGAGCTTTCTTT	CASRQEVRAFF
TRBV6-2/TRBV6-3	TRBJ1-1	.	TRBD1	TGTGCCAGCAGGTCAGGGGGCCGGACTGAAGCTTTCTTT	CASRSGGRTEAFF
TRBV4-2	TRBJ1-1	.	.	TGTGCCAGCAGCCAAGATACGGGGGCGAACACTGAAGCTTTCTTT	CASSQDTGANTEAFF
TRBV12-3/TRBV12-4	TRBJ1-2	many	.	TGTGCCAGCAGTCCTCAAAGGCATGGCTACACCTTC	CASSPQRHGYTF
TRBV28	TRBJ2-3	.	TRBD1	TGTGCCAGCAGTTTCCTGGACAGGCGGAGCACAGATACGCAGTATTTT	CASSFLDRRSTDTQYF
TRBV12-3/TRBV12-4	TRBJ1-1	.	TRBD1	TGTGCCAGCAGCCCTCTGGGACAGTCTTCTTTT	CASSPLGQSSF
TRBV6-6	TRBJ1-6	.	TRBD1	TGTGCCAGCAGTTACTCGATTCCGACGGACAGGGGTAATTCACCCCTCCACTTT	CASSYSIPTDRGNSPLHF
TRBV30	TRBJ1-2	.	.	TGTGCCTGGAGTGTACAACAAGGGAATACCTTC	CAWSVQQGNTF
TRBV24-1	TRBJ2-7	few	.	TGTGCCACCAGTGATTTGCACTCCTACGAGCAGTACTTC	CATSDLHSYEQYF
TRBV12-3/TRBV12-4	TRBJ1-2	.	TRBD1	TGTGCCAGCAGACCAACAGGGGGCGCTGAGGGCTACACCTTC	CASRPTGGAEGYTF
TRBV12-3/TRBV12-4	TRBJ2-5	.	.	TGTGCCAGCAGTTTAGGGGCAGGGGATACAGAGACCCAGTACTTC	CASSLGAGDTETQYF
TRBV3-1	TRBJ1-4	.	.	TGTGCCAGCAGCCACCTTGGAGGCGCTAATGAAAAACTGTTTTTT	CASSHLGGANEKLFF
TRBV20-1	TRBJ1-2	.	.	TGCAGTGCTTCCCGCAGGGTTAACTATGGCTACACCTTC	CSASRRVNYGYTF
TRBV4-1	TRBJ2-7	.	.	TGCGCCAGCAGCCAAGATAGACAGAAATTCTACGAGCAGTACTTC	CASSQDRQKFYEQYF
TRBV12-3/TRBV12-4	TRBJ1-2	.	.	TGTGCCAGCAGTTTAGGACAGAGGGCGTCTGGCTACACCTTC	CASSLGQRASGYTF
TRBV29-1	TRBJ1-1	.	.	TGCAGCGTTAACGAGGGGTACACTGAAGCTTTCTTT	CSVNEGYTEAFF
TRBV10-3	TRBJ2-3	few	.	TGTGCCATCAGTGAGCTCCCTAGCGACGTAGATACGCAGTATTTT	CAISELPSDVDTQYF
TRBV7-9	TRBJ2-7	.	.	TGTGCCAGCAGCTCATTAAAGACATTTTCCTACGAGCAGTACTTC	CASSSLKTFSYEQYF
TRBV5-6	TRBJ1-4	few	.	TGTGCCAGCAGCTTCGGCCAGGGGCTTACAACTAATGAAAAACTGTTTTTT	CASSFGQGLTTNEKLFF
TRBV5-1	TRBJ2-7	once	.	TGCGCCAGCAGCCTAGAGGTCTCCTACGAGCAGTACTTC	CASSLEVSYEQYF
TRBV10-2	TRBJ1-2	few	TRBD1	TGCGCCAGCAGTGAACGGACAGGGGATGGCTACACCTTC	CASSERTGDGYTF
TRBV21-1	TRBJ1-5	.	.	TGTGCCAGCAGCAAGGACAGGCGGAGCAATCAGCCCCAGCATTTT	CASSKDRRSNQPQHF
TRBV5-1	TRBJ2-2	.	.	TGCGCCAGCAGCTCTGGACTATCCAACACCGGGGAGCTGTTTTTT	CASSSGLSNTGELFF
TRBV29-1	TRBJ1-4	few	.	TGCAGCGTAAACGATAATGAAAAACTGTTTTTT	CSVNDNEKLFF